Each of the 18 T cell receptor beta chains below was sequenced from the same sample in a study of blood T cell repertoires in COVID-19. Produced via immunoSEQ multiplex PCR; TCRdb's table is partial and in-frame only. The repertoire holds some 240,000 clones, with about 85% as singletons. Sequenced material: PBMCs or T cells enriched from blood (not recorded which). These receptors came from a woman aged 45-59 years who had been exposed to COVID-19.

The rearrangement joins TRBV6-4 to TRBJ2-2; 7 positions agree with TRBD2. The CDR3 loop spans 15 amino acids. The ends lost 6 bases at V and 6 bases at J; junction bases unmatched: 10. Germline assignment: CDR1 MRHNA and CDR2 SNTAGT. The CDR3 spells CASSQRGGDAGELFF. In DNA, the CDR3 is TGTGCCAGCAGCCAAAGGGGAGGGGACGCCGGGGAGCTGTTTTTT.

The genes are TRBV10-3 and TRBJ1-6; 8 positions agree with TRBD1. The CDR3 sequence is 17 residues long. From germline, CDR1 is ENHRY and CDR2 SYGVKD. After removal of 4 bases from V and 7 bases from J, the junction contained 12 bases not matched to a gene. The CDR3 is CAISGRNRGSENSPLHF. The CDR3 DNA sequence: TGTGCCATCAGTGGTCGGAACAGGGGGTCGGAAAATTCACCCCTCCACTTT.

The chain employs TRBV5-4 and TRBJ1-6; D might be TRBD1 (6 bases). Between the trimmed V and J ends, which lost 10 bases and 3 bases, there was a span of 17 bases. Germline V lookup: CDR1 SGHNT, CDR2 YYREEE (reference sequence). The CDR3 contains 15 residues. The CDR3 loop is CAGHLQGIYNSPLHF. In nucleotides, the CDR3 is TGTGCCGGCCACCTACAGGGCATCTATAATTCACCCCTCCACTTT.

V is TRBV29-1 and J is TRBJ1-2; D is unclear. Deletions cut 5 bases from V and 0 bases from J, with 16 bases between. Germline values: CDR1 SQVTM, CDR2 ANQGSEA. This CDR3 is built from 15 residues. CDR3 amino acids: CSVKTRSLTNYGYTF. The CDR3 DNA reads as TGCAGCGTTAAGACACGCAGCCTAACTAACTATGGCTACACCTTC.

In DNA, the CDR3 is TGCAGTGTTTGGACAGCCTATGGCTACACCTTC. Translating gives CSVWTAYGYTF. The V gene is TRBV20-1, the J gene TRBJ1-2; D might be TRBD1 (6 bases). The V gene lost 7 bases and the J gene lost 4 bases, with 10 bases spanning the gap. Germline lookup yields CDR1 DFQATT and CDR2 SNEGSKA (reference sequence). CDR3 length equals 11 residues.

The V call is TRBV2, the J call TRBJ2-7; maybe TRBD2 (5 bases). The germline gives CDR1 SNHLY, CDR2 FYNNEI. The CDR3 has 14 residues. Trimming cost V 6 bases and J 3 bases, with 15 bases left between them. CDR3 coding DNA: TGTGCCAGCAGCGGTCTAGCCCCCCTCTACGAGCAGTACTTC. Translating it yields CASSGLAPLYEQYF.

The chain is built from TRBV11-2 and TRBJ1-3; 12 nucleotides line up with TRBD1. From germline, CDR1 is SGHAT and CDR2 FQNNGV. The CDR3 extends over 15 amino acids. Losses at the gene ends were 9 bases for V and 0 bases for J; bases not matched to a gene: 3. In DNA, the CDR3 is TGTGCCAGTCGGGACAGGGGGCTCTCTGGAAACACCATATATTTT. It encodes CASRDRGLSGNTIYF.

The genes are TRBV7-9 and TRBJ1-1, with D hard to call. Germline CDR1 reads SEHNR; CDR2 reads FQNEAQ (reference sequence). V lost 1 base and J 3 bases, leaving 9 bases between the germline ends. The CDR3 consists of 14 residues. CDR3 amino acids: CASSLVWSDTEAFF. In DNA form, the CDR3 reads TGTGCCAGCAGCTTAGTTTGGAGTGACACTGAAGCTTTCTTT.

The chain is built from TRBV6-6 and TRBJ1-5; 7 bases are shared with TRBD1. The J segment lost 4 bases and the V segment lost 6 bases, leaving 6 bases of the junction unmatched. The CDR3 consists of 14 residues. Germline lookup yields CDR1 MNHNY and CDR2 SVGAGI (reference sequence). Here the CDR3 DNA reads TGTGCCAGCAGGCCCCAACAGGGGAATCAGCCCCAGCATTTT. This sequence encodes CASRPQQGNQPQHF.

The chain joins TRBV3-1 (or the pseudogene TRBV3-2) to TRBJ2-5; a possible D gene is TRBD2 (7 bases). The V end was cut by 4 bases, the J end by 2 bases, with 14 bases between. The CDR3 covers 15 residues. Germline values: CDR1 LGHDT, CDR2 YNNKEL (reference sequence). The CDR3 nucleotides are TGTGCCAGCAGCCGGGGCGGGGGCCTACAAGAGACCCAGTACTTC. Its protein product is CASSRGGGLQETQYF.

CDR3 protein: CAWSVQYEAFF. The CDR3 DNA is TGTGCCTGGAGTGTACAGTATGAAGCTTTCTTT. The chain couples TRBV30 to TRBJ1-1; D is undetermined. The CDR3 runs 11 residues. Germline assignment: CDR1 GTSNPN and CDR2 SVGIG (reference sequence). Between the trimmed V and J ends, which lost 0 bases and 7 bases, there was a span of 6 bases. The full variable domain, in which reference TRBV30 and TRBJ1-1 provide the parts outside the CDR3, is SQTIHQWPATLVQPVGSPLSLECTVEGTSNPNLYWYRQAAGRGLQLLFYSVGIGQISSEVPQNLSASRPQDRQFILSSKKLLLSDSGFYLCAWSVQYEAFFGQGTRLTVV.

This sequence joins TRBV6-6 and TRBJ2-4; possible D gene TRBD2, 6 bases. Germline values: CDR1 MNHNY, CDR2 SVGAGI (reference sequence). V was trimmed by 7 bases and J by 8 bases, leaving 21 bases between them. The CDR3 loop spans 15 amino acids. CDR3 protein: CASTYAEGGDDIQYF. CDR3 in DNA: TGTGCCAGCACCTACGCGGAGGGCGGAGATGACATTCAGTACTTC.

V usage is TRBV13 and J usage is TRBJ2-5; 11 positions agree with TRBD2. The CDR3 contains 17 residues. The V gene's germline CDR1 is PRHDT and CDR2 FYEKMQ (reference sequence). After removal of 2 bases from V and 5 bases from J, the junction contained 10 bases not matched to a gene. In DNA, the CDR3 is TGTGCCAGCAGCTTATCGTCACTAGCGGGGGCAGGGGAGACCCAGTACTTC. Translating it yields CASSLSSLAGAGETQYF. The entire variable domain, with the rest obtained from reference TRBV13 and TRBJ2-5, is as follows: AAGVIQSPRHLIKEKRETATLKCYPIPRHDTVYWYQQGPGQDPQFLISFYEKMQSDKGSIPDRFSAQQFSDYHSELNMSSLELGDSALYFCASSLSSLAGAGETQYFGPGTRLLVL.

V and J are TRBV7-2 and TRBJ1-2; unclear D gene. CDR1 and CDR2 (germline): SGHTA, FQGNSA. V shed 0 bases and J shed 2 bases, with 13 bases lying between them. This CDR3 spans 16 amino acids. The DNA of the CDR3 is TGTGCCAGCAGCTTAGCTGGCGGAGCCCTAAACTATGGCTACACCTTC. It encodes CASSLAGGALNYGYTF.

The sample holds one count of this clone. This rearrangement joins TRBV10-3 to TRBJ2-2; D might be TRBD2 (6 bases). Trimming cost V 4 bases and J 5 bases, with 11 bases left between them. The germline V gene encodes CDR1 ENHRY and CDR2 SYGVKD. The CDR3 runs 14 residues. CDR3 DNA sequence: TGTGCCATCAGTGGGGACTTGGGGACCGGGGAGCTGTTTTTT. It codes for CAISGDLGTGELFF.

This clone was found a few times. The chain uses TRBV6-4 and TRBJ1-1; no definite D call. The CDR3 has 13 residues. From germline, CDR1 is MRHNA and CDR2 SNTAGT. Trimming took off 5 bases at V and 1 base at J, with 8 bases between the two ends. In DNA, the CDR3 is TGTGCCAGCAGTAAATACACGAACACTGAAGCTTTCTTT. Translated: CASSKYTNTEAFF.

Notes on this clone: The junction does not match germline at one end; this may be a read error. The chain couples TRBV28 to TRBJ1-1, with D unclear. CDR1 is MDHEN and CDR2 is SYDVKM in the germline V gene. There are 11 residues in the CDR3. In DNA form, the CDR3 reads TGTGCCAGCAGTTCCAGCAGGATGGCTATCTTT. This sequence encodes CASSSSRMAIF.

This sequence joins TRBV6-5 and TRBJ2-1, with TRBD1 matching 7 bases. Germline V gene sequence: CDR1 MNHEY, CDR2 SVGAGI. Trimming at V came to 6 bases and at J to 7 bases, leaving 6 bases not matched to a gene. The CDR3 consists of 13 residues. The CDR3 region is CASRGDSRNEQFF. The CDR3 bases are TGTGCCAGCAGGGGGGACAGCCGTAATGAGCAGTTCTTC.